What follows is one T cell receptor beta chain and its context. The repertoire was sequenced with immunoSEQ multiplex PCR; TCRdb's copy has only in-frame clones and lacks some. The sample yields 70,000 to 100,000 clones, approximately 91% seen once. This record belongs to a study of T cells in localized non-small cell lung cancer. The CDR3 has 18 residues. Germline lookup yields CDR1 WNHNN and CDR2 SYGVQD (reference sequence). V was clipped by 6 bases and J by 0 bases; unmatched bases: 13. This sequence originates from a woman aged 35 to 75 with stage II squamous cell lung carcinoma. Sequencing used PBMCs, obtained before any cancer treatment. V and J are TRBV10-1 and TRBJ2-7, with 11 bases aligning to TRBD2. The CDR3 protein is CASSPGTSGKIDSYEQYF. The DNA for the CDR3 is TGCGCCAGCAGCCCCGGGACTAGCGGTAAGATTGACTCCTACGAGCAGTACTTC.